This T cell receptor (beta chain) stems from a study of human T cells and chemical hapten exposure. Overall study context: The scalp of each patient received a weekly diphenylcyclopropenone dose for the full roughly 26-week study. Variation in per-sample TCR yields came mainly from small pooled library volume differences. The study patch tested 0.01% DPC on the upper back and read results at 6 days. General study findings and limits: Significantly more large CDR3 similarity clusters arose among expanded TCRs than among controls.

Time point meaning: patch test 2, 6 weeks after DPC sensitization. The treatment is: therapeutic diphenylcyclopropenone sensitization with weekly scalp DPC. In regard to this clonotype: Antigen: not known.

In TCRdb, the RACE reads were re-called with MiXCR into one record per CDR3 protein. The repertoire holds about 54,000 distinct CDR3 sequences, with around 10% as singletons. Between the trimmed V and J ends, which lost 3 bases and 0 bases, there was a span of 8 bases. The V gene's germline CDR1 is LNHDA and CDR2 SQIVND (reference sequence). There are 14 residues in the CDR3. The sequence was collected from a woman aged 45-59 years with alopecia areata. Some clones in this sample may be carry-over from other donors' samples. V gene TRBV19 combines with J gene TRBJ2-5; unclear D gene. Sequencing was performed on whole blood, taken in connection with sensitization to the hapten diphenylcyclopropenone (DPC). CDR3 DNA sequence: TGTGCCAGTAGTATGCGTCCCGACCAAGAGACCCAGTACTTC. Encoded protein: CASSMRPDQETQYF.